This TCR beta chain was documented in a study of blood T cell repertoires in COVID-19. Background on the study: Spain, Italy and the United States supplied samples that represented acute and convalescent COVID-19. Sample material is recorded as cDNA or gDNA derived from T cells, B-cell-depleted T cells, or PBMCs.

Source study methods: Reference gene primer amplification gave nucleated cell count estimates. TCRdb's copy holds only in-frame clones and misses some; the assay was immunoSEQ multiplex PCR. V and J calls and clone size are those listed in that table; D and trimming were worked out from the DNA. The sample holds 5,700 or so clones; approximately 84% are singletons and the top ten take roughly 13%. Germline values: CDR1 PRHDT, CDR2 FYEKMQ (reference sequence). The V segment lost 6 bases and the J segment 3 bases; nucleotides outside the gene matches: 13. The CDR3 totals 17 residues. The chain uses TRBV13 and TRBJ2-3, with 9 bases aligning to TRBD1. The receptor comes from a human donor in a cohort sampled during active COVID-19. The source material was peripheral blood. DNA for the CDR3: TGTGCCAGCAGTCATATCCCGGGACAGGGTTTTACAGATACGCAGTATTTT. It yields the protein CASSHIPGQGFTDTQYF.